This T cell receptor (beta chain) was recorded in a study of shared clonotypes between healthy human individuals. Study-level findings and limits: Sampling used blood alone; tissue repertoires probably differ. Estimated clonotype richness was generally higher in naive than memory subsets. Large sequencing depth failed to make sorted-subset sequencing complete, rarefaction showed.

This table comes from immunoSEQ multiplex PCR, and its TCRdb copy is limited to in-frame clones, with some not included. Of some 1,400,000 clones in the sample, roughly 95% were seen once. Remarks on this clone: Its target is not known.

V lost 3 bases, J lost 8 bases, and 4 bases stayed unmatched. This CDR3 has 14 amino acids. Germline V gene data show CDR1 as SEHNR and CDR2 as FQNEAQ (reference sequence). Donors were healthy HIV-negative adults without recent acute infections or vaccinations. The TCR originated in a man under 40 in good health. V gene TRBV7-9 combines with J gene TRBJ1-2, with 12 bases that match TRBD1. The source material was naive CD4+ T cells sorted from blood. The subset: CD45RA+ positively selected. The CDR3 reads CASSFGTGGAGYTF. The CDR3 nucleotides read TGTGCCAGCAGCTTTGGGACAGGGGGCGCAGGCTACACCTTC.